Each of the 29 T cell receptor beta chains below was sequenced from the same sample in a study of blood T cell repertoires in COVID-19. This table comes from immunoSEQ multiplex PCR, and its TCRdb copy is limited to in-frame clones, with some not included. This table has 40,000 to 50,000 clones, approximately 86% appearing once. The specimen was peripheral blood. All receptors derive from a woman over 75 with acute or convalescent COVID-19.

This chain uses TRBV7-6 with TRBJ2-5; TRBD1 agrees at 7 bases. The J segment lost 1 base and the V segment lost 4 bases, leaving 6 bases of the junction unmatched. Germline loops: CDR1 SGHVS, CDR2 FNYEAQ. The CDR3 totals 15 residues. DNA of the CDR3: TGTGCCAGCAGCTCCGATGGACAGGTCCAAGAGACCCAGTACTTC. Protein product: CASSSDGQVQETQYF.

CDR3 bases: TGCGCCAGCAGCCATGAAGGTGGAGGAACTAATGAAAAACTGTTTTTT. Its protein product is CASSHEGGGTNEKLFF. The chain employs TRBV4-1 and TRBJ1-4, with D hard to call. Between the trimmed V and J ends, which lost 3 bases and 1 base, there was a span of 12 bases. The CDR3 has 16 amino acids. Germline V CDR1 and CDR2: MGHRA, YSYEKL.

The chain is built from TRBV7-8 and TRBJ2-5, with 7 positions matching TRBD2. With 1 base clipped from V and 2 bases from J, the junction kept 10 bases outside the gene matches. The CDR3 sequence is 17 residues long. From germline, CDR1 is SGHVS and CDR2 FQNEAQ. CDR3 sequence: CASSLGGGTGRQETQYF. CDR3 DNA sequence: TGTGCCAGCAGCTTAGGGGGAGGCACCGGGAGGCAAGAGACCCAGTACTTC.

This clone was observed once. The rearrangement joins TRBV5-8 to TRBJ1-1; TRBD1 matches 7 bases. Germline lookup yields CDR1 SGHTS and CDR2 YDEGEE. V shed 4 bases and J 3 bases; nucleotides not matched to a gene: 9. The CDR3 runs 15 residues. The chain's CDR3 is CASSGGTVWDTEAFF. The CDR3, as DNA: TGTGCCAGCAGCGGGGGGACAGTCTGGGACACTGAAGCTTTCTTT.

This rearrangement joins TRBV27 to TRBJ2-5, with D maybe TRBD1 (6 bases). Germline V gene lookup returns CDR1 MNHEY and CDR2 SMNVEV (reference sequence). This CDR3 has 14 residues. Trimming stripped 6 bases from V and 0 bases from J, with 11 bases between. DNA for the CDR3: TGTGCCAGCAGACAGGGACCGTACCAAGAGACCCAGTACTTC. Translating it yields CASRQGPYQETQYF.

The rearrangement links TRBV24-1 to TRBJ2-1; tentative D call: TRBD1 (5 bases). CDR3 length: 13 amino acids. The germline gives CDR1 KGHDR, CDR2 SFDVKD. The V end lost 4 bases, the J end lost 9 bases, and 12 bases lay between the germline ends. DNA for the CDR3: TGTGCCACCAGTGACCCTAGTAGGGGTGAGCAGTTCTTC. It yields the protein CATSDPSRGEQFF.

This clone has only a few counts. The chain has TRBV7-9 and TRBJ2-3, with 8 bases fitting TRBD2. Per germline, CDR1 SEHNR and CDR2 FQNEAQ (reference sequence). With 4 bases clipped from V and 6 bases from J, the junction kept 15 bases outside the gene matches. The CDR3 runs to 17 residues. The CDR3 region is CASSSGAAAGGIDTQYF. CDR3 DNA sequence: TGTGCCAGCAGCTCCGGAGCGGCGGCGGGGGGTATCGATACGCAGTATTTT. Combining the CDR3 with reference TRBV7-9 and TRBJ2-3 gives the whole variable domain DTGVSQNPRHKITKRGQNVTFRCDPISEHNRLYWYRQTLGQGPEFLTYFQNEAQLEKSRLLSDRFSAERPKGSFSTLEIQRTEQGDSAMYLCASSSGAAAGGIDTQYFGPGTRLTVL.

The DNA of the CDR3 is TGTGCCAGTAGTATCGGAACAGGGGGGTACCAAGAGACCCAGTACTTC. Translated, it gives CASSIGTGGYQETQYF. The chain is built from TRBV19 and TRBJ2-5, with 8 bases that match TRBD1. Losses at the gene ends were 3 bases for V and 0 bases for J; bases not matched to a gene: 6. The CDR3 has 16 residues. The germline V gene encodes CDR1 LNHDA and CDR2 SQIVND (reference sequence).

The V gene is TRBV19, the J gene TRBJ1-1; 10 nucleotides align to TRBD1. The germline V gene encodes CDR1 LNHDA and CDR2 SQIVND (reference sequence). J gave up 4 bases and V 7 bases, and 9 bases lay outside the gene matches. This CDR3 region has 15 residues. In nucleotides, the CDR3 is TGTGCCAGTAATCCGACAGGGGGCGACGGCACTGAAGCTTTCTTT. It codes for CASNPTGGDGTEAFF.

V usage is TRBV4-2 and J usage is TRBJ2-4; TRBD2 matches 7 bases. This CDR3 contains 15 residues. V dropped 3 bases and J dropped 8; count of bases not matched to a gene: 10. Germline CDR1 is LGHNA and CDR2 is YNFKEQ. CDR3 bases: TGTGCCAGCAGCCAGGGAGCGGGGTTCGGGGACATTCAGTACTTC. This gives the protein CASSQGAGFGDIQYF.

The chain combines TRBV5-1 with TRBJ1-6, with a possible D match to TRBD1 (5 bases). The germline V gene encodes CDR1 SGHRS and CDR2 YFSETQ. The CDR3 sequence is 13 residues long. Trimming removed 9 bases from V and 5 bases from J, with 12 bases in between. In DNA, the CDR3 is TGCGCCACCCGGACACAGAATAATTCACCCCTCCACTTT. Translating it yields CATRTQNNSPLHF. Full variable domain (outside the CDR3, taken from reference TRBV5-1 and TRBJ1-6): KAGVTQTPRYLIKTRGQQVTLSCSPISGHRSVSWYQQTPGQGLQFLFEYFSETQRNKGNFPGRFSGRQFSNSRSEMNVSTLELGDSALYLCATRTQNNSPLHFGNGTRLTVT.

CDR3 sequence (DNA): TGCAGCGTGGCACTAGCCTACGAGCAGTACTTC. It yields the protein CSVALAYEQYF. The chain has TRBV29-1 and TRBJ2-7; a weak D match, TRBD2 (5 bases). This CDR3 comprises 11 residues. Germline loops: CDR1 SQVTM, CDR2 ANQGSEA. Trimming pared 6 bases from V and 2 bases from J, leaving 8 bases between.

The chain is built from TRBV9 and TRBJ1-3, with 9 bases aligning to TRBD1. The CDR3 runs 15 residues. Germline V gene lookup returns CDR1 SGDLS and CDR2 YYNGEE. Trimming took 2 bases from V and 4 from J; bases not matched to a gene: 4. CDR3 protein: CASSVRDRDGNTIYF. The CDR3 coding sequence is TGTGCCAGCAGCGTCCGGGACAGGGACGGAAACACCATATATTTT. The full variable domain, its missing parts supplied by reference TRBV9 and TRBJ1-3, is DSGVTQTPKHLITATGQRVTLRCSPRSGDLSVYWYQQSLDQGLQFLIQYYNGEERAKGNILERFSAQQFPDLHSELNLSSLELGDSALYFCASSVRDRDGNTIYFGEGSWLTVV.

V usage is TRBV3-1 (or the pseudogene TRBV3-2) and J usage is TRBJ1-6; TRBD1 matches at 10 bases. The length of the CDR3 is 15 residues. Looked up from germline, CDR1 is LGHDT and CDR2 is YNNKEL (reference sequence). V was pared by 2 bases and J by 9 bases, with 4 bases of the junction left unmatched. CDR3 DNA sequence: TGTGCCAGCAGCCAACCGGGACAGGGGAGTTCACCCCTCCACTTT. Its protein product is CASSQPGQGSSPLHF.

The chain recombines TRBV5-1 with TRBJ1-2; D might be TRBD1 (5 bases). Germline loops: CDR1 SGHRS, CDR2 YFSETQ. This CDR3 has 15 amino acids. V shed 0 bases and J shed 0 bases, with 9 bases lying between them. CDR3 in DNA: TGCGCCAGCAGCTTGGGATCGACAGCTAACTATGGCTACACCTTC. It specifies CASSLGSTANYGYTF. Together with reference TRBV5-1 and TRBJ1-2, the CDR3 gives the full variable domain: KAGVTQTPRYLIKTRGQQVTLSCSPISGHRSVSWYQQTPGQGLQFLFEYFSETQRNKGNFPGRFSGRQFSNSRSEMNVSTLELGDSALYLCASSLGSTANYGYTFGSGTRLTVV.

This clone was picked up one time. In DNA form, the CDR3 reads TGTGCCAGTAGTACGCTTCTCAAGGGTGCGGGAGAGACCCAGTACTTC. Its protein product is CASSTLLKGAGETQYF. The chain joins TRBV19 to TRBJ2-5, with D tentatively TRBD2 (5 bases). The germline V gene encodes CDR1 LNHDA and CDR2 SQIVND (reference sequence). V was pared by 4 bases and J by 4 bases, with 19 bases between. This CDR3 contains 16 residues.

The chain carries TRBV4-2 and TRBJ1-1; possible D gene TRBD1, 5 bases. Germline V gives CDR1 LGHNA, CDR2 YNFKEQ. This CDR3 has 15 residues. V was shortened by 3 bases and J by 0 bases, with 11 bases between the two germline ends. The CDR3 reads CASSQDTLMNTEAFF. The CDR3 DNA is TGTGCCAGCAGCCAGGACACGCTCATGAACACTGAAGCTTTCTTT.

V usage is TRBV18 and J usage is TRBJ1-5; D perhaps matches TRBD1 (6 bases). CDR1 is KGHSH, CDR2 LQKENI, per germline. CDR3 length equals 16 residues. Trimming removed 6 bases from V and 0 bases from J, with 15 bases in between. The CDR3 is CASSPDRHTSNQPQHF. The CDR3 DNA reads TGTGCCAGCTCGCCCGACAGGCATACTAGCAATCAGCCCCAGCATTTT.

In its sample, this clone was seen a few times. J is TRBJ1-2 and V is TRBV3-1 (or the pseudogene TRBV3-2); 9 bases fit TRBD1. The CDR3 spans 14 residues. After removal of 4 bases from V and 8 bases from J, the junction contained 8 bases not matched to a gene. CDR1 is LGHDT, CDR2 YNNKEL, per germline (reference sequence). CDR3 loop: CASSRKGQGYGYTF. The CDR3 DNA reads TGTGCCAGCAGCCGTAAGGGACAGGGATACGGCTACACCTTC.

This clone occurred once. The rearrangement links TRBV5-6 to TRBJ1-5; D is ambiguous. V shed 2 bases and J shed 2 bases, with 2 bases lying between them. This CDR3 has 12 residues. Germline CDR1 reads SGHDT; CDR2 reads YYEEEE. DNA for the CDR3: TGTGCCAGCAGCTTCGGCAATCAGCCCCAGCATTTT. This sequence encodes CASSFGNQPQHF.

J is TRBJ1-6 and V is TRBV7-9, with no clear D. Trimming took off 5 bases at V and 4 bases at J, with 9 bases between the two ends. Looked up from germline, CDR1 is SEHNR and CDR2 is FQNEAQ (reference sequence). There are 14 residues in the CDR3. The CDR3 DNA reads TGTGCCAGCAGCCCGACACTGTATAATTCACCCCTCCACTTT. It yields the protein CASSPTLYNSPLHF.

V usage is TRBV12-3 or TRBV12-4 and J usage is TRBJ1-2, with 7 nucleotides matching TRBD1. This CDR3 contains 12 residues. After removal of 7 bases from V and 8 bases from J, the junction contained 7 bases not matched to a gene. The CDR3: CASTQGEGGYTF. The CDR3 DNA is TGTGCCAGCACTCAGGGGGAAGGAGGCTACACCTTC.

For the CDR3, the DNA is TGCAGCGTTCTTGGACAGGGGAATGAAAAACTGTTTTTT. Its protein product is CSVLGQGNEKLFF. The chain is built from TRBV29-1 and TRBJ1-4; 9 bases align to TRBD1. The CDR3 runs 13 residues. J gave up 5 bases and V 5 bases, and 3 bases lay outside the gene matches. From germline, CDR1 is SQVTM and CDR2 ANQGSEA.

This clone was observed a single time. V usage is TRBV5-1 and J usage is TRBJ1-6, with 7 positions matching TRBD1. The CDR3 runs to 15 residues. The germline V gene has CDR1 SGHRS and CDR2 YFSETQ. J was trimmed by 6 bases and V by 4 bases; bases with no gene match: 7. The CDR3 here is CASSQTDRINSPLHF. CDR3 in DNA: TGCGCCAGCAGCCAGACGGACAGGATTAATTCACCCCTCCACTTT. The variable domain in full, with the rest retrieved from reference TRBV5-1 and TRBJ1-6, is KAGVTQTPRYLIKTRGQQVTLSCSPISGHRSVSWYQQTPGQGLQFLFEYFSETQRNKGNFPGRFSGRQFSNSRSEMNVSTLELGDSALYLCASSQTDRINSPLHFGNGTRLTVT.

The chain employs TRBV6-1 and TRBJ1-3; TRBD1 is a possible D gene (5 bases). CDR1 and CDR2 from the germline V gene are MNHNS and SASEGT. The CDR3 runs to 16 residues. Trimming left V 3 bases short and J 3 bases short, with 15 bases between. CDR3 DNA sequence: TGTGCCAGCAGTGACCCGAGACAGAACCTTGGAAACACCATATATTTT. It encodes CASSDPRQNLGNTIYF.

This clone appeared once. The gene calls are TRBV5-4 and TRBJ2-7; 9 bases match TRBD1. The CDR3 is 15 amino acids. Germline values: CDR1 SGHNT, CDR2 YYREEE (reference sequence). The J segment lost 3 bases and the V segment lost 4 bases, leaving 8 bases of the junction unmatched. The CDR3 loop is CASSTEGQGHYEQYF. The CDR3 region has the DNA TGTGCCAGCAGCACGGAGGGACAGGGTCACTACGAGCAGTACTTC.

The gene calls are TRBV3-1 (or the pseudogene TRBV3-2) and TRBJ1-1, with D possibly being TRBD1 (6 bases). Looked up from germline, CDR1 is LGHDT and CDR2 is YNNKEL (reference sequence). V was cut by 3 bases and J by 9 bases, with 14 bases left in between. The CDR3 has 13 amino acids. CDR3 in amino acids: CASSQGDRSQAFF. As DNA, the CDR3 is TGTGCCAGCAGCCAGGGAGACAGGTCCCAAGCTTTCTTT.

This rearrangement joins TRBV18 to TRBJ1-6, with TRBD1 matching over 9 bases. The CDR3 is 14 residues long. The V and J ends lost 6 bases and 9 bases, in that order; junction bases with no gene match: 6. CDR1 and CDR2 from the germline V gene are KGHSH and LQKENI. The CDR3 sequence: CASSPDRGVSPLHF. Written as DNA, the CDR3 is TGTGCCAGCTCGCCGGACAGGGGTGTTTCACCCCTCCACTTT. Together with reference TRBV18 and TRBJ1-6, the CDR3 gives the full variable domain: NAGVMQNPRHLVRRRGQEARLRCSPMKGHSHVYWYRQLPEEGLKFMVYLQKENIIDESGMPKERFSAEFPKEGPSILRIQQVVRGDSAAYFCASSPDRGVSPLHFGNGTRLTVT.

This chain uses TRBV11-2 with TRBJ2-5; 7 nucleotides agree with TRBD2. Trimming removed 5 bases from V and 0 bases from J; junction bases left unmatched: 6. Per germline, CDR1 SGHAT and CDR2 FQNNGV. The CDR3 sequence is 15 residues long. In DNA, the CDR3 is TGTGCCAGCAGCCAAGGGAGGGCGAACCAAGAGACCCAGTACTTC. It specifies CASSQGRANQETQYF.